A single sample gave rise to the 19 T cell receptor beta chains below, sequenced in a study of T-cell reconstitution after alpha-beta-depleted transplantation in children. Preparing the TCRbeta library involved the use of unique molecular identifiers. In TCRdb, the PCR reads were re-called with MiXCR into one record per CDR3 protein. Altogether hundreds of thousands of distinct CDR3 sequences are present, approximately 15% being singletons, with the ten largest covering 1.1%. Source: PBMCs from the stem cell graft donor, taken from the stem cell graft. The source is a human donor who donated a stem cell graft to a child with acute myeloid leukemia.

This chain joins TRBV20-1 and TRBJ1-1; D is perhaps TRBD1 (5 bases). The germline V and J ends were trimmed by 7 bases and 6 bases, with 12 bases remaining between them. The germline V gene encodes CDR1 DFQATT and CDR2 SNEGSKA (reference sequence). The CDR3 has 11 amino acids. This chain's CDR3 is CSGPGGPEAFF. The CDR3 DNA reads TGCAGTGGACCCGGGGGACCTGAAGCTTTCTTT.

V usage is TRBV12-3 or TRBV12-4 and J usage is TRBJ1-5, with D perhaps TRBD1 (6 bases). CDR3 length equals 17 residues. The ends were cut back, 3 bases at V and 3 bases at J, with 18 bases in the middle. The CDR3 loop reads CASSLALGGRDNQPQHF. For the CDR3, the DNA is TGTGCCAGCAGTTTGGCTTTAGGGGGTAGGGACAATCAGCCCCAGCATTTT.

This clonotype has just a few counts. V is TRBV11-2 and J is TRBJ2-7, with 10 bases that match TRBD1. Germline CDR1 reads SGHAT; CDR2 reads FQNNGV. Unmatched junction bases numbered 6, after V lost 2 bases and J lost 5 bases. The CDR3 has 15 amino acids. CDR3 coding DNA: TGTGCCAGCAGCTTACAATCGGGACAGGGGAACGAGCAGTACTTC. Translation gives CASSLQSGQGNEQYF.

This clonotype was counted between two and nine times. V is TRBV4-3 and J is TRBJ2-7; 9 bases align to TRBD1. Per the germline V gene, CDR1 is LGHNA and CDR2 is YSLEER. V trimming: 0 bases; J trimming: 5 bases; junction bases outside the gene matches: 8. The CDR3 extends over 16 amino acids. The CDR3 DNA reads TGCGCCAGCAGCCAAGAAACCGGGACAGGGAGGGACGAGCAGTACTTC. Translating it yields CASSQETGTGRDEQYF.

As for this clonotype: A much larger clone sits a single nucleotide away, making a read error possible. The V gene is TRBV7-9, the J gene TRBJ2-1; weak D call: TRBD2 (5 bases). V was trimmed by 7 bases and J by 10 bases, leaving 14 bases between them. The CDR3 has 12 amino acids. Germline V gives CDR1 SEHNR, CDR2 FQNEAQ (reference sequence). The CDR3 region is CASTLAREEQFF. In DNA form, the CDR3 reads TGTGCCAGCACCCTGGCCCGGGAAGAGCAGTTCTTC.

This clonotype showed up many times. This rearrangement joins TRBV20-1 to TRBJ2-3, with D possibly TRBD1 on 5 matching bases. The CDR3 extends over 14 amino acids. Germline-derived CDR1 and CDR2 are DFQATT and SNEGSKA (reference sequence). With 3 bases removed from V and 7 bases from J, the gap between germline ends came to 17 bases. CDR3 nucleotide sequence: TGCAGTGCTAGGGGGCGTTCAAGCCCCTATACGCAGTATTTT. Encoded protein: CSARGRSSPYTQYF.

This clonotype was counted ten times or more. V gene TRBV6-1 combines with J gene TRBJ2-5; 10 positions agree with TRBD2. This CDR3 is built from 14 residues. The germline V gene encodes CDR1 MNHNS and CDR2 SASEGT. Trimming cost V 4 bases and J 3 bases; bases outside gene matches: 2. The CDR3, as DNA: TGTGCCAGCAGTGGGCTAGCGGGGGAAGAGACCCAGTACTTC. Translating it yields CASSGLAGEETQYF.

This clonotype was observed at least ten times. This chain links TRBV13 with TRBJ1-1; D not certain. Trimming cost V 5 bases and J 1 base, with 17 bases left between them. Looked up from germline, CDR1 is PRHDT and CDR2 is FYEKMQ (reference sequence). This CDR3 spans 16 amino acids. The CDR3 bases are TGTGCCAGCAGCCTGGGTCGTCGGGGTAAGAACACTGAAGCTTTCTTT. Protein sequence: CASSLGRRGKNTEAFF.

This clonotype was seen many times. This chain links TRBV28 with TRBJ2-1; perhaps TRBD2 as D (6 bases). The V end lost 4 bases, the J end lost 3 bases, and 10 bases lay between the germline ends. CDR3 length equals 14 residues. CDR1 is MDHEN and CDR2 is SYDVKM in the germline V gene. CDR3 amino acids: CASSSWEDYNEQFF. The CDR3 DNA follows: TGTGCCAGCAGTTCGTGGGAGGACTACAATGAGCAGTTCTTC.

This clonotype has more than one count but fewer than ten. The chain carries TRBV4-3 and TRBJ1-2, with a tentative D call TRBD1 (5 bases). This CDR3 has 15 amino acids. Between the trimmed V and J ends, which lost 0 bases and 4 bases, there was a span of 12 bases. The V gene's germline CDR1 is LGHNA and CDR2 YSLEER. The CDR3 reads CASSQEYTGVYGYTF. CDR3 nucleotides: TGCGCCAGCAGCCAAGAATACACGGGGGTCTATGGCTACACCTTC.

This clonotype was counted many times. The chain carries TRBV7-2 and TRBJ2-6, with D maybe TRBD2 (5 bases). Germline-derived CDR1 and CDR2 are SGHTA and FQGNSA. The CDR3 runs to 15 residues. Trimming took off 3 bases at V and 1 base at J, with 7 bases between the two ends. CDR3: CASSFAGSGANVLTF. The DNA of the CDR3 is TGTGCCAGCAGCTTCGCGGGTTCTGGGGCCAACGTCCTGACTTTC.

This clonotype showed up many times. This sequence joins TRBV5-1 and TRBJ1-5; no reliable D call. V was pared by 4 bases and J by 7 bases, with 12 bases between. Germline V gives CDR1 SGHRS, CDR2 YFSETQ. CDR3 length: 13 amino acids. CDR3 bases: TGCGCCAGCAGCCTCTACTCTGCCCAGCCCCAGCATTTT. The encoded protein is CASSLYSAQPQHF.

There are many counts of this clonotype. This rearrangement joins TRBV7-2 to TRBJ1-2; D might be TRBD1 (5 bases). The CDR3 is 16 amino acids. Trimming removed 4 bases at V and 4 bases at J, with 19 bases between. Germline CDR1 is SGHTA and CDR2 is FQGNSA. The CDR3 coding sequence is TGTGCCAGCAGCTCCTCGACCGGGGGTAGAGGCTATGGCTACACCTTC. It translates to CASSSSTGGRGYGYTF.

This clonotype was counted a few times. The V and J genes are TRBV9 and TRBJ2-3; 8 positions match TRBD2. With 2 bases clipped from V and 2 bases from J, the junction kept 4 bases outside the gene matches. CDR1 is SGDLS, CDR2 YYNGEE, per germline. CDR3 length: 15 residues. CDR3 sequence: CASSVTSGHTDTQYF. The CDR3, as DNA: TGTGCCAGCAGCGTCACTAGCGGCCACACAGATACGCAGTATTTT.

This clonotype was seen repeatedly, ten times or more. CDR3 nucleotide sequence: TGCAGCGTTGAAGGTCAGGGGCGTATGCATGGCTACACCTTC. Protein: CSVEGQGRMHGYTF. The gene calls are TRBV29-1 and TRBJ1-2; weak D call: TRBD1 (6 bases). V lost 1 base, J lost 6 bases, and 15 bases lay in between. Germline V gene data show CDR1 as SQVTM and CDR2 as ANQGSEA. This CDR3 is 14 amino acids long.

This clonotype was found a few times. The rearrangement joins TRBV7-8 to TRBJ2-1; TRBD2 is a possible D gene (5 bases). This CDR3 has 13 amino acids. CDR1 and CDR2 (germline): SGHVS, FQNEAQ. V was pared by 3 bases and J by 5 bases, with 8 bases between. In DNA form, the CDR3 reads TGTGCCAGCAGCTTTAGCGCTAACAATGAGCAGTTCTTC. Translated, it gives CASSFSANNEQFF. Complete variable domain (other parts from reference TRBV7-8 and TRBJ2-1): GAGVSQSPRYKVAKRGQDVALRCDPISGHVSLFWYQQALGQGPEFLTYFQNEAQLDKSGLPSDRFFAERPEGSVSTLKIQRTQQEDSAVYLCASSFSANNEQFFGPGTRLTVL.

There are a few counts of this clonotype. The gene calls are TRBV7-9 and TRBJ1-3, with TRBD1 as a possible D gene (5 bases). V was cut by 5 bases and J by 5 bases, with 13 bases left in between. The CDR3 totals 14 residues. Germline V lookup: CDR1 SEHNR, CDR2 FQNEAQ (reference sequence). CDR3 loop: CASSLEGERNTIYF. The CDR3 DNA is TGTGCCAGCAGCCTCGAAGGGGAAAGAAACACCATATATTTT.

This clonotype was counted many times. The chain couples TRBV20-1 to TRBJ2-5; D may be TRBD1 (6 bases). The CDR3 extends over 14 amino acids. V lost 0 bases to trimming and J lost 1 base, with 9 bases between them. Germline V gene lookup returns CDR1 DFQATT and CDR2 SNEGSKA (reference sequence). The CDR3 reads CSARDRTVQETQYF. In DNA, the CDR3 is TGCAGTGCTAGAGACCGGACAGTCCAAGAGACCCAGTACTTC.

This chain joins TRBV9 and TRBJ1-2, with unresolved D. The CDR3 is 15 residues long. CDR1 is SGDLS, CDR2 YYNGEE, per germline. The V and J ends lost 3 bases and 8 bases respectively, with 20 bases between them. The DNA for the CDR3 is TGTGCCAGCAGCGAATACTTGAGACTAAGAGACGGCTACACCTTC. Its translation is CASSEYLRLRDGYTF.